This T cell receptor beta chain was obtained from a study of regulatory T cells. Notes on the study in general: Regulatory T cells showed the strongest V-J pair restriction and V/J gene skewing among patient repertoires. In CD3G-deficient patients, conventional CD4+ T cells were enriched for hydrophobic CDR3 residues at positions 6 and 7.

In regard to this clone: Its antigen is currently unknown.

Germline CDR1 and CDR2: WSHSY and SAAADI. The CDR3 sequence is 18 residues long. V was clipped by 3 bases and J by 2 bases; unmatched bases: 11. The primer mix had 52 TRBV and 13 TRBJ primers. Assay used: immunoSEQ multiplex PCR; TCRdb lists only in-frame clones, some missing. The table includes over 25,000 clones, under 95% detected once. Patients aged 2 to 39 years had fewer naive T cells. CD4+ cells were sorted into CD25-high CD127-low regulatory cells and CD25-low CD127-high conventional cells. The clonotype was recovered from a person aged 18 to 30 with CD3G deficiency. Sequences were obtained from conventional CD4+ T cells sorted from blood. The chain employs TRBV10-2 and TRBJ2-3; 10 bases are shared with TRBD2. DNA for the CDR3: TGCGCCAGCAGTGATGGGGTAGGACTAGCGGCCCTCACAGATACGCAGTATTTT. Translated, it gives CASSDGVGLAALTDTQYF.